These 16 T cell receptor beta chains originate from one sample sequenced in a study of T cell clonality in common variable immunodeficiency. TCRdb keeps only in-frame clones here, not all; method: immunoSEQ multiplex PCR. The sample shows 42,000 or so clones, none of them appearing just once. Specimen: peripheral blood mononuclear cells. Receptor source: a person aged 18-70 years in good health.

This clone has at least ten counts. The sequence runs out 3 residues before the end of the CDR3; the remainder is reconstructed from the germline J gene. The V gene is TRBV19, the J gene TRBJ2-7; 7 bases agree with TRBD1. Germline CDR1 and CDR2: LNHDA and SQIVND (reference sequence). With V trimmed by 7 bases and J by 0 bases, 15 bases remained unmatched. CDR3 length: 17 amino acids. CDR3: CASNTRGRGKSSYEQYF. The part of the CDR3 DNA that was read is TGTGCCAGTAATACAAGGGGGCGAGGGAAGAGCTCCTACGAG. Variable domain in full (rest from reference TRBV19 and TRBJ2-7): DGGITQSPKYLFRKEGQNVTLSCEQNLNHDAMYWYRQDPGQGLRLIYYSQIVNDFQKGDIAEGYSVSREKKESFPLTVTSAQKNPTAFYLCASNTRGRGKSSYEQYFGPGTRLTVT.

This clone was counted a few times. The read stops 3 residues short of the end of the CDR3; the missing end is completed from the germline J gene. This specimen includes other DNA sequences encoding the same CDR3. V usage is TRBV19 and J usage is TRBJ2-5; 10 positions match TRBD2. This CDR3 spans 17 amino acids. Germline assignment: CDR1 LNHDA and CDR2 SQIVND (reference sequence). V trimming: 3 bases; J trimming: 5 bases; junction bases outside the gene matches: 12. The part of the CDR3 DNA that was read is TGTGCCAGTAGTATGCCGGGGCTAGCGGGAGCTCGGGAGACC. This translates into CASSMPGLAGARET. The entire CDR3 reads CASSMPGLAGARETQYF. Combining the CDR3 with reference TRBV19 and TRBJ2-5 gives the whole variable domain DGGITQSPKYLFRKEGQNVTLSCEQNLNHDAMYWYRQDPGQGLRLIYYSQIVNDFQKGDIAEGYSVSREKKESFPLTVTSAQKNPTAFYLCASSMPGLAGARETQYFGPGTRLLVL.

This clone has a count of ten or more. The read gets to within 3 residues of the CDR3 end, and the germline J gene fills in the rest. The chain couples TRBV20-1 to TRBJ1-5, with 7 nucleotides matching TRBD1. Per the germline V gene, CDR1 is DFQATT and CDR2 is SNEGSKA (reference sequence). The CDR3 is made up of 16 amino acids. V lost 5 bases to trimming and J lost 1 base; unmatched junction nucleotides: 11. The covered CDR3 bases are TGCAGTGCTTGGGACAGTGCCCTGGAGAGCAATCAGCCC. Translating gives CSAWDSALESNQP. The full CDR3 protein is CSAWDSALESNQPQHF.

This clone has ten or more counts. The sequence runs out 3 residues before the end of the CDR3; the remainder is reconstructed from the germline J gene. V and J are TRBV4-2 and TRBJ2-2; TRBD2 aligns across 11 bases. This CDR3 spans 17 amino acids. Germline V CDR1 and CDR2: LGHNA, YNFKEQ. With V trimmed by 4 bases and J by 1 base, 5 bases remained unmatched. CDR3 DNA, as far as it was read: TGTGCCAGCAGCCCCGGGACTAGCGGCATGAACACCGGGGAG. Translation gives CASSPGTSGMNTGE. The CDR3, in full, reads CASSPGTSGMNTGELFF.

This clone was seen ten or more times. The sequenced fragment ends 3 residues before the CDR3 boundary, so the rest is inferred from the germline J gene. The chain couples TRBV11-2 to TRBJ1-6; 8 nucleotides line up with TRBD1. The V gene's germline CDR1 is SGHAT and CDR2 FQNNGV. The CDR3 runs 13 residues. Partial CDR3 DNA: TGTGCCAGCAGCTCCCGGACAGGGCATCCC. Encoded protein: CASSSRTGHP. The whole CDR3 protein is CASSSRTGHPLHF.

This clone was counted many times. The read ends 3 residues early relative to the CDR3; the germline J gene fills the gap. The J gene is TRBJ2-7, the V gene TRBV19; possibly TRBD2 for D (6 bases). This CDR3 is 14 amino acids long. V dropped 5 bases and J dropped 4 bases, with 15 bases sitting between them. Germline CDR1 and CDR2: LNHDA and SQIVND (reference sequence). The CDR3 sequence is CASSPLGTSYEQYF. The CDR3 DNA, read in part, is TGTGCCAGTAGTCCGTTGGGGACTTCTTACGAG.

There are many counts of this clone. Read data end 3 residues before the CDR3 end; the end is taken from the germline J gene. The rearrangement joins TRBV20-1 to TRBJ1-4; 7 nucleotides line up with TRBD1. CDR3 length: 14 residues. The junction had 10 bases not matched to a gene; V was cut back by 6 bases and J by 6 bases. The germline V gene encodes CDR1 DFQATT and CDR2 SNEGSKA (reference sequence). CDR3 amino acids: CSAVSRQGDEKLFF. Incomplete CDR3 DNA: TGCAGTGCCGTCTCTAGACAGGGCGATGAAAAA.

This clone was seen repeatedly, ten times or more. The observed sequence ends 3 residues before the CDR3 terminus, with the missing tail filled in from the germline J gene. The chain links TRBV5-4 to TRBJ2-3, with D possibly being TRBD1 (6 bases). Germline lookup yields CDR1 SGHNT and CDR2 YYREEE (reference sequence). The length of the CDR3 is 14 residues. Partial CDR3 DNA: TGTGCCAGCAGCTTGGAGGACAGACAAGAGACG. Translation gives CASSLEDRQET. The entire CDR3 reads CASSLEDRQETQYF.

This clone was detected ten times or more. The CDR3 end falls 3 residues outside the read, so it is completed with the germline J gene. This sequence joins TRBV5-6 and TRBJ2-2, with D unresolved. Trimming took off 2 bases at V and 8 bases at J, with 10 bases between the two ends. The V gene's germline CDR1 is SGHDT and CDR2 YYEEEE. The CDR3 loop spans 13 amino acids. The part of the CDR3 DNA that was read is TGTGCCAGCAGCTTATCCAGTATGGGGGAG. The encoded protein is CASSLSSMGE. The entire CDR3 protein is CASSLSSMGELFF.

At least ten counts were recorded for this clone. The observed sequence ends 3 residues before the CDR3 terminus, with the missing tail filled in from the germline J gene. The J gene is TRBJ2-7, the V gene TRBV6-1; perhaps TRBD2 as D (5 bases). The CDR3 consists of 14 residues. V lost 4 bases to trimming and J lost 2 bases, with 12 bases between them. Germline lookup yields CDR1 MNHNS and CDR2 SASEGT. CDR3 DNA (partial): TGTGCCAGCAGTGTCTCGCTAGCCACCTACGAG. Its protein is CASSVSLATYE. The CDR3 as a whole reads CASSVSLATYEQYF.

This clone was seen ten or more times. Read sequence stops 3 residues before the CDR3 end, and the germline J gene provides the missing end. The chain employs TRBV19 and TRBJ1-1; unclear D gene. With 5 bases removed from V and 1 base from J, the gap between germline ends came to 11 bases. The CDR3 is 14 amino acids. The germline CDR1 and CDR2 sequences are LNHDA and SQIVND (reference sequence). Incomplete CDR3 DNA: TGTGCCAGTAGTCCCCTAGACGGGAACACTGAA. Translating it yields CASSPLDGNTE. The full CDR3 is CASSPLDGNTEAFF.

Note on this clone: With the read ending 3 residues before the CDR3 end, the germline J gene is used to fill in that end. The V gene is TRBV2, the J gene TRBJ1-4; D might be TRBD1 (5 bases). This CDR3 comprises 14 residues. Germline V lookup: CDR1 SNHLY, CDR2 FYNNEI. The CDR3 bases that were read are TGTGCCAGCAGTACGGGACTGCAGCATTCACCA. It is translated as CASSTGLQHSP. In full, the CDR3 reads CASSTGLQHSPLFF.

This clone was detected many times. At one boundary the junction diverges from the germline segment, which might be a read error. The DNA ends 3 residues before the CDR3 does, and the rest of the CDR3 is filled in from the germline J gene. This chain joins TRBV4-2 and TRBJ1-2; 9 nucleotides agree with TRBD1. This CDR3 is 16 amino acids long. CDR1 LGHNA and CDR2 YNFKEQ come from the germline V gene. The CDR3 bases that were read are TGCGCCAGCAGCCAAGATTTCGGACAGGGGCCTCACGGC. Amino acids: CASSQDFGQGPHG. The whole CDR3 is CASSQDFGQGPHGYTF.

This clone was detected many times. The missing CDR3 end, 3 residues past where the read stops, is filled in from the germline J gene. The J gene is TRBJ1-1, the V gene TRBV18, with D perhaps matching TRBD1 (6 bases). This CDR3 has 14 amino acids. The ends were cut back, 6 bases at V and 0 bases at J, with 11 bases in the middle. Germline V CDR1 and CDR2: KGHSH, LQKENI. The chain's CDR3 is CASSTQGLNTEAFF. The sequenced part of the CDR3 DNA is TGTGCCAGCTCGACACAGGGTTTGAACACTGAA.

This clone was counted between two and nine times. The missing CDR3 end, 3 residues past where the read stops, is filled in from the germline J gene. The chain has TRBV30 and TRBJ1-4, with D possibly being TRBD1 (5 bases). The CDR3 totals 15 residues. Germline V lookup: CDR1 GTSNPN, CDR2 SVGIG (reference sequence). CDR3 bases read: TGTGCCTGGAGTTCACAAGGAACTGGGGCCAACGTA. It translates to CAWSSQGTGANV. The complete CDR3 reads CAWSSQGTGANVLFF.

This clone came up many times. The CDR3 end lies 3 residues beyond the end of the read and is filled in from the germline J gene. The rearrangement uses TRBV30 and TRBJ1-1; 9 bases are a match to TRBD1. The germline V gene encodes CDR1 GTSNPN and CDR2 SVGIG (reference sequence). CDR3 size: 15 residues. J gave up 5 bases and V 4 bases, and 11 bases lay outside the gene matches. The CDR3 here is CAWKHETGGGTEAFF. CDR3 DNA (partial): TGTGCCTGGAAGCATGAGACAGGGGGGGGGACTGAA. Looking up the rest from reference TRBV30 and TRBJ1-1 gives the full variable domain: SQTIHQWPATLVQPVGSPLSLECTVEGTSNPNLYWYRQAAGRGLQLLFYSVGIGQISSEVPQNLSASRPQDRQFILSSKKLLLSDSGFYLCAWKHETGGGTEAFFGQGTRLTVV.